This TCR beta chain was captured in a study of regulatory T cells in long-lasting Graves disease. Overall study findings and caveats: Among persistent patients, a larger number of public clonotypes were shared (over 2,500) than among newly diagnosed patients (approximately 970). Persistent disease was characterized by preferential usage of TRBV28, TRBJ1-2 and TRBJ2-5.

In building TCR beta libraries, iRepertoire HTBI primers were used together with Arm-PCR of CDR3 regions. One entry per CDR3 protein, called by TCRdb with MiXCR from the multiplex PCR reads. The table shows hundreds of thousands of distinct CDR3 sequences, with around 20% occurring only once. CDR1 is MDHEN and CDR2 is SYDVKM in the germline V gene. CDR3 length equals 14 residues. V lost 5 bases, J lost 4 bases, and 3 bases stayed unmatched. This clonotype was recorded at least ten times. Its antigen is undetermined. Time point in this sample: persistent/refractory GD, antithyroid drugs over 5 years with positive TRAb. Preparation of the TCR library used RNA extracted from PBMCs. Diagnosing Graves' disease relied on the American Thyroid Association guidelines. An endocrinology department located in Xi'an, China, was where the patients came from.

This chain connects TRBV28 to TRBJ2-7, with 12 nucleotides matching TRBD1. This clonotype was obtained from a female donor with Graves disease. This sample comprised peripheral blood mononuclear cells (PBMCs), obtained when the disease was refractory, from a patient treated with antithyroid drugs. CDR3 region: CASSGTGGRYEQYF. The CDR3 nucleotides read TGTGCCAGCAGTGGGACAGGGGGCAGATACGAGCAGTACTTC.